These 11 T cell receptor beta chains came from one sample sequenced in a study of blood T cell repertoires in COVID-19. The protocol was immunoSEQ multiplex PCR, while the TCRdb copy is restricted to in-frame clones and leaves out a portion. The data show 300,000 to 350,000 clones, 75% to 90% seen once. Sequencing was performed on PBMCs or T cells enriched from blood (not recorded which). These receptors were taken from a man younger than 40 who had recovered from COVID-19.

This clone has a handful of counts. This chain uses TRBV6-1 with TRBJ1-2; D is perhaps TRBD1 (6 bases). Trimming shortened V by 2 bases and J by 8 bases, and 21 bases separated the two germline ends. Germline V gives CDR1 MNHNS, CDR2 SASEGT. CDR3 length: 16 residues. DNA for the CDR3: TGTGCCAGCAGTGAAAGATATCAGGGGCCCAGGGAGGGCTACACCTTC. It specifies CASSERYQGPREGYTF.

This sequence joins TRBV4-3 and TRBJ2-1, with 7 bases lining up with TRBD2. The length of the CDR3 is 16 residues. CDR1 LGHNA and CDR2 YSLEER come from the germline V gene. The trim removed 0 bases at V and 2 bases at J, leaving 4 bases unmatched. In nucleotides, the CDR3 is TGCGCCAGCAGCCAAGATTTGGGGACTACCTACAATGAGCAGTTCTTC. It is translated as CASSQDLGTTYNEQFF.

The chain employs TRBV29-1 and TRBJ2-5; weak D call: TRBD1 (6 bases). The CDR3 is made up of 13 amino acids. V was shortened by 6 bases and J by 7 bases, with 18 bases between the two germline ends. Germline values: CDR1 SQVTM, CDR2 ANQGSEA. This CDR3 is CSVRPRGVGTQYF. The DNA of the CDR3 is TGCAGCGTAAGACCCAGGGGCGTGGGGACCCAGTACTTC.

The chain couples TRBV27 to TRBJ2-7; 11 nucleotides agree with TRBD1. This CDR3 is built from 15 residues. The trim removed 7 bases at V and 2 bases at J, leaving 7 bases unmatched. From germline, CDR1 is MNHEY and CDR2 SMNVEV (reference sequence). Here the CDR3 reads CASTPGTGGAYEQYF. CDR3 nucleotides: TGTGCCAGCACCCCCGGGACAGGGGGGGCCTACGAGCAGTACTTC.

V is TRBV18 and J is TRBJ2-1; 7 positions agree with TRBD2. The CDR3 extends over 18 amino acids. The V segment lost 0 bases and the J segment 0 bases; nucleotides outside the gene matches: 8. The germline CDR1 and CDR2 sequences are KGHSH and LQKENI. Here the CDR3 reads CASSPPGGADSSYNEQFF. The DNA of the CDR3 is TGTGCCAGCTCACCACCGGGAGGGGCCGATAGCTCCTACAATGAGCAGTTCTTC.

This clone was detected a few times. The chain carries TRBV7-8 and TRBJ2-1, with D unclear. Germline CDR1 SGHVS, CDR2 FQNEAQ. The V end lost 2 bases, the J end lost 9 bases, and 8 bases lay between the germline ends. The CDR3 is made up of 12 amino acids. CDR3 nucleotides: TGTGCCAGCAGCTTAAATTCCCTTGAGCAGTTCTTC. The encoded protein is CASSLNSLEQFF.

The rearrangement joins TRBV20-1 to TRBJ2-1; D call uncertain. This CDR3 region has 13 residues. V was shortened by 3 bases and J by 6 bases, with 12 bases between the two germline ends. Germline V gene lookup returns CDR1 DFQATT and CDR2 SNEGSKA (reference sequence). The chain's CDR3 is CSASLPTTNEQFF. As DNA, the CDR3 is TGCAGTGCTAGTTTGCCGACAACCAATGAGCAGTTCTTC.

The rearrangement joins TRBV7-2 to TRBJ1-1, with D perhaps TRBD1 (5 bases). This CDR3 spans 12 amino acids. CDR1 is SGHTA, CDR2 FQGNSA, per germline. The V end lost 1 base, the J end lost 11 bases, and 11 bases lay between the germline ends. The CDR3 protein is CASSLDTPGAFF. The CDR3 DNA sequence: TGTGCCAGCAGCTTAGATACCCCAGGGGCTTTCTTT.

V is TRBV7-2 and J is TRBJ2-7, with D possibly matching TRBD1 (8 bases). Looked up from germline, CDR1 is SGHTA and CDR2 is FQGNSA. The ends were cut back, 6 bases at V and 3 bases at J, with 18 bases in the middle. This CDR3 has 15 residues. The DNA for the CDR3 is TGTGCCAGCAGGGAAACAGGGGGGGTATACTACGAGCAGTACTTC. Translating it yields CASRETGGVYYEQYF.

The rearrangement uses TRBV11-2 and TRBJ2-7, with 8 bases matching TRBD1. The V gene end was trimmed by 2 bases and the J gene end by 4 bases; junction bases not matched to a gene: 7. This CDR3 has 15 amino acids. Per germline, CDR1 SGHAT and CDR2 FQNNGV. The CDR3 DNA follows: TGTGCCAGCAGCTTACGGACAGGGTTGATTTACGAGCAGTACTTC. This translates into CASSLRTGLIYEQYF.

This clone was observed once. The V gene is TRBV10-1, the J gene TRBJ2-2, with 7 bases lining up with TRBD1. Losses at the gene ends were 6 bases for V and 0 bases for J; bases not matched to a gene: 4. The germline CDR1 and CDR2 sequences are WNHNN and SYGVQD (reference sequence). The CDR3 runs 15 residues. DNA for the CDR3: TGCGCCAGCAGAGACAGGGAAACGAACACCGGGGAGCTGTTTTTT. It encodes CASRDRETNTGELFF.